This is a list of T cell receptor beta chains from one sample in a study of cytomegalovirus exposure and HLA in healthy donors. Generated by immunoSEQ multiplex PCR, the TCRdb table keeps only in-frame clones and is missing some. The table gives fewer than 150,000 clones; the top ten clones make up roughly 2.6% of it. Sequenced: PBMCs. These receptors were taken from a man aged 40-55 years in good health and CMV-seronegative. The CDR3 runs from the conserved cysteine through the conserved F or W. The D gene is left open where the match is weak.

d_call j_call v_call cdr3_nt cdr3_aa
NA TRBJ2-7 TRBV21-1 TGTGCCAGCAGCAAATTCAACAGAACCTCCTACGAGCAGTACTTC CASSKFNRTSYEQYF
TRBD2 TRBJ2-3 TRBV9 TGTGCCAGCAGCGCATTCAACGGGGGGGCCGCGGATACGCAGTATTTT CASSAFNGGAADTQYF
NA TRBJ2-5 TRBV7-8 TGTGCCAGCAGCTTAGCGAATCCAAACAGGGTCAGGGAGACCCAGTACTTC CASSLANPNRVRETQYF
NA TRBJ2-5 TRBV5-1 TGCGCCAGCAGCGATGGGGCTAGCCAAGAGACCCAGTACTTC CASSDGASQETQYF
NA TRBJ2-5 TRBV18 TGTGCCAGCTCACCAGAAAACGGAGGGGAAGAGACCCAGTACTTC CASSPENGGEETQYF
TRBD1 TRBJ2-7 TRBV4-1 TGCGCCAGCAGTCCTGCCGGGACAGGGATCCTCTACGAGCAGTACTTC CASSPAGTGILYEQYF
NA TRBJ2-3 TRBV9 TGTGCCAGCAGCCCCCGGGACTTCTTTAGCACAGATACGCAGTATTTT CASSPRDFFSTDTQYF
NA TRBJ2-5 TRBV27 TGTGCCAGCAGTTCCCCTAATCAAGAGACCCAGTACTTC CASSSPNQETQYF
NA TRBJ1-6 TRBV2 TGTGCCAGCAACACGCCAGGGGTAGGGTATAATTCACCCCTCCACTTT CASNTPGVGYNSPLHF
NA TRBJ1-5 TRBV6-1 TGTGCCAGCAGTAACTCAGGGGGCAATCAGCCCCAGCATTTT CASSNSGGNQPQHF
TRBD1 TRBJ1-2 TRBV6-1 TGTGCCAGCACTAGGACAGGGGGGGGTGGCTACACCTTC CASTRTGGGGYTF
NA TRBJ2-3 TRBV7-6 TGTGCCAGCAGCTTACAGGGCTCCTATAATGGGCAGTATTTT CASSLQGSYNGQYF
TRBD2 TRBJ2-3 TRBV7-3 TGTGCCAGCAGCCCGACTAGCGGGGGGCCCGATACGCAGTATTTT CASSPTSGGPDTQYF
NA TRBJ1-2 TRBV6-4 TGTGCCAGCAGTCCACAGGGCGAGAACTATGGCTACACCTTC CASSPQGENYGYTF
TRBD2 TRBJ2-1 TRBV5-4 TGTGCCAGCAGCTTTGGACTAGTCTACAATGAGCAGTTCTTC CASSFGLVYNEQFF
NA TRBJ2-7 TRBV4-3 TGCGCCAGCAGCCAAGACCCAAGGGGCCTCTACGAGCAGTACTTC CASSQDPRGLYEQYF
TRBD2 TRBJ2-1 TRBV5-1 TGCGCCAGCAGCCTACTAGCGGGGGGGAACAATGAGCAGTTCTTC CASSLLAGGNNEQFF
NA TRBJ2-7 TRBV29-1 TGCAGCGTTGAAGATCAACAGGACAAGCAGTACTTC CSVEDQQDKQYF